What follows is one TCR beta chain and its context. The sample is drawn from a study of shared clonotypes between healthy human individuals. CD45RO-negative cells were positively selected for CCR7, leaving out terminally differentiated effector memory CD45RA+ cells. The data were produced by immunoSEQ multiplex PCR, yet TCRdb's version contains in-frame clones alone and is incomplete. Of around 1,900,000 clones in the sample, approximately 92% are singletons; the top ten hold over 1.5%. Germline CDR1 and CDR2: KGHSH and LQKENI. The CDR3 has 15 amino acids. Unmatched junction bases numbered 5, after V lost 5 bases and J lost 5 bases.

The material sequenced was naive CD8+ T cells from PBMCs. V usage is TRBV18 and J usage is TRBJ2-2; TRBD2 agrees at 10 bases. The source is a man between 18 and 29 years old in good health. Some clones in this sample may be carry-over from other donors' samples. The CDR3 sequence: CASSERTSGTGELFF. The CDR3, as DNA: TGTGCCAGCTCAGAAAGGACTAGCGGTACCGGGGAGCTGTTTTTT. Full variable domain (missing parts from reference TRBV18 and TRBJ2-2): NAGVMQNPRHLVRRRGQEARLRCSPMKGHSHVYWYRQLPEEGLKFMVYLQKENIIDESGMPKERFSAEFPKEGPSILRIQQVVRGDSAAYFCASSERTSGTGELFFGEGSRLTVL.